The entry below describes one T cell receptor (beta chain). Antigen: not known. Germline V CDR1 and CDR2: SGHTA, FQGNSA. V dropped 5 bases and J dropped 2; count of bases not matched to a gene: 4. The CDR3 is 14 amino acids. The sample comes from a study of neoadjuvant anti-PD-1 for oral cavity cancer. Looking at the study overall: Patients without progression got a fourth dose around day 43. Findings of the study overall: Larger post-treatment preexisting tumor clones tracked with greater tumor shrinkage.

Survey sequencing of tumors mostly used roughly 4.8 ug DNA, two replicates. Generated by immunoSEQ multiplex PCR, the TCRdb table keeps only in-frame clones and is missing some. The sample shows about 37,000 clones, 38% of them seen only once. The sample's time point: after neoadjuvant nivolumab, at surgical resection. Stage II-IVA oral cavity squamous cell carcinoma was new and untreated by systemic or radiation therapy. The chain links TRBV7-2 to TRBJ2-7; 9 bases are shared with TRBD1. The sequenced sample was tumor tissue, obtained after nivolumab (anti-PD-1) treatment. This clonotype originated in a person between 40 and 85 years old with oral cavity squamous cell carcinoma. CDR3 sequence reads: CASSATGGTYEQYF. The CDR3 nucleotides read TGTGCCAGCAGCGCGACAGGGGGGACCTACGAGCAGTACTTC. The whole variable domain, remainder taken from reference TRBV7-2 and TRBJ2-7, is GAGVSQSPSNKVTEKGKDVELRCDPISGHTALYWYRQSLGQGLEFLIYFQGNSAPDKSGLPSDRFSAERTGGSVSTLTIQRTQQEDSAVYLCASSATGGTYEQYFGPGTRLTVT.